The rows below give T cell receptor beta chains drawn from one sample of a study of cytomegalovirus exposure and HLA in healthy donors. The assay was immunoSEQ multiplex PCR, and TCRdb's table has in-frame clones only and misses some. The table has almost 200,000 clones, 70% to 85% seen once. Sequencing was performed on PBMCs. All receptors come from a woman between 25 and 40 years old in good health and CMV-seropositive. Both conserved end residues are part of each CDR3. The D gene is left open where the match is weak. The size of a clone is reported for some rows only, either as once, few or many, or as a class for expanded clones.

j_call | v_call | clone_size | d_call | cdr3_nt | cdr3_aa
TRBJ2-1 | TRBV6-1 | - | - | TGTGCCAGCAGTGAATACGGTTTGAATGAGCAGTTCTTC | CASSEYGLNEQFF
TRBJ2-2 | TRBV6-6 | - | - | TGTGCCAGCAGTAACAAGACCGGGGGGCCCGGGGAGCTGTTTTTT | CASSNKTGGPGELFF
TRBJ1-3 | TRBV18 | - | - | TGTGCCAGCTCACAGGGGTTCCCCTCTGGAAACACCATATATTTT | CASSQGFPSGNTIYF
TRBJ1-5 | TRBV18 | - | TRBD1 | TGTGCCAGCTGCCCCGGGACAGGGGGCCTTCAGCCCCAGCATTTT | CASCPGTGGLQPQHF
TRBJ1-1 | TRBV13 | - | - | TGTGCCAGCAGTACCCTACCGTTCCGAGGCGCCGGGACTGAAGCTTTCTTT | CASSTLPFRGAGTEAFF
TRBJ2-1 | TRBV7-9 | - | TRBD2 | TGTGCCAGCAGCGGGACTAGCGGGAACCCCTACAATGAGCAGTTCTTC | CASSGTSGNPYNEQFF
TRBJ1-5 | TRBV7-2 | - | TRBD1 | TGTGCCAGCAGCTTATGGGGACAGGAGAATCAGCCCCAGCATTTT | CASSLWGQENQPQHF
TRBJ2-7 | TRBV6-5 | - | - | TGTGCCAGCAGGCCTCCCGAGCTAATATACGAGCAGTACTTC | CASRPPELIYEQYF
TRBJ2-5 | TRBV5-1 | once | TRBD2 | TGCGCCAGCAGCTCGAGCGGGATGGCAGAGACCCAGTACTTC | CASSSSGMAETQYF
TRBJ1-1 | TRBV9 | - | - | TGTGCCAGCAGCCCAAGGGGGGGCGTCACTGAAGCTTTCTTT | CASSPRGGVTEAFF
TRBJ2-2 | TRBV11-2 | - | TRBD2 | TGTGCCAGCAGCGCCAGACTAGCGGGGCCAGGCGGGGAGCTGTTTTTT | CASSARLAGPGGELFF
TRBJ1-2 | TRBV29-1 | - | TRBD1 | TGCAGCGCATGGACAGGGAGGGTTGTTGGCTACACCTTC | CSAWTGRVVGYTF
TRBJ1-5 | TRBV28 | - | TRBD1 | TGTGCCAGCAGTCCAATTACTCGACTCGGACAGGGTCGAGGCAATCAGCCCCAGCATTTT | CASSPITRLGQGRGNQPQHF
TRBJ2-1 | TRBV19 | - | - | TGTGCCAGTAGGAGCTCTTTCACCTACAATGAGCAGTTCTTC | CASRSSFTYNEQFF
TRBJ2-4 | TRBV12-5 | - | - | TGTGCTAGTGGCGGTTCAGGTGTAAACATTCAGTACTTC | CASGGSGVNIQYF
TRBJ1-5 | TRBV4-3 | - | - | TGCGCCAGCAGCCAAGTATTTAATCAGCCCCAGCATTTT | CASSQVFNQPQHF
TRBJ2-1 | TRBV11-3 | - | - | TGTGCCAGCAGCTCCGGGGAGTTCTCCTACAATGAGCAGTTCTTC | CASSSGEFSYNEQFF
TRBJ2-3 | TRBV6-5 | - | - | TGTGCCAGCAGTTACTCGGGGCAGATCACAGATACGCAGTATTTT | CASSYSGQITDTQYF
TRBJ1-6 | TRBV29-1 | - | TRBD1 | TGCAGCGTTCGACAGGGAAGCTCCTATAATTCACCCCTCCACTTT | CSVRQGSSYNSPLHF
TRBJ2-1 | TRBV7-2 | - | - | TGTGCCAGCAGCCCCCAGCGCGGGGCCTACAATGAGCAGTTCTTC | CASSPQRGAYNEQFF
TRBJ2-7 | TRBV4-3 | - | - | TGCGCCAGCAGCCAAGAAACAGGTTTAAAGCACGAGCAGTACTTC | CASSQETGLKHEQYF
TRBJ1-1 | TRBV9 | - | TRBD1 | TGTGCCAGCAGCGCCGCCGGGACAGGGGGCGTGAGAGGTGAAGCTTTCTTT | CASSAAGTGGVRGEAFF
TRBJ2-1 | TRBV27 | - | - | TGTGCCAGCAGTTTAGCGGAGGGCAATGAGCAGTTCTTC | CASSLAEGNEQFF
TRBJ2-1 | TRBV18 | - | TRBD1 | TGTGCCAGCTCACCCGGGACAGGGGCTTCTTACAATGAGCAGTTCTTC | CASSPGTGASYNEQFF
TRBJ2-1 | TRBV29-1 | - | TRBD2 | TGCAGCGTGCTGCGACTAGCGGGAGGGTTCCACAATGAGCAGTTCTTC | CSVLRLAGGFHNEQFF
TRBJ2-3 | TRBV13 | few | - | TGTGCCAGCAGCTTAGGACCCGTTGTGACCAGGGGTGGGACAGATACGCAGTATTTT | CASSLGPVVTRGGTDTQYF
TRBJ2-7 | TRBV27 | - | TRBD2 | TGTGCCAGCAGTTTACCGGGGGGGGGCGCGTACTTC | CASSLPGGGAYF
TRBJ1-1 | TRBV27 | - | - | TGTGCCAGCAGTTTTGACAGGTCCACTGAAGCTTTCTTT | CASSFDRSTEAFF
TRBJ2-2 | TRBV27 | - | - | TGTGCCAGCAGTTTAGCGGGGAACACCGGGGAGCTGTTTTTT | CASSLAGNTGELFF
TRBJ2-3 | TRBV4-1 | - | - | TGCGCCAGCAGCCAAGAAAGCAATTCCTACACAGATACGCAGTATTTT | CASSQESNSYTDTQYF
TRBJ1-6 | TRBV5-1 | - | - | TGCGCCAGCAGCTTGGTGCCCGGAGGGAGTCCTAATTCACCCCTCCACTTT | CASSLVPGGSPNSPLHF
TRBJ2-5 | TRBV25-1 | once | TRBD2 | TGTGCCAGCAGTGACACTAGCGGGGGAGGCCAAGAGACCCAGTACTTC | CASSDTSGGGQETQYF
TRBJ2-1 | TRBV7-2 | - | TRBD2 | TGTGCCAGCCGAGCGGGGGGATTCAATGAGCAGTTCTTC | CASRAGGFNEQFF
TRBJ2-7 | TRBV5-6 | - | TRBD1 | TGTGCCAGCAGCCTGGGGACAGTTCCCACCGAGCAGTACTTC | CASSLGTVPTEQYF
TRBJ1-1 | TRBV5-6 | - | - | TGTGCCAGCAGCTTGGGCGGCCCTACTGAAGCTTTCTTT | CASSLGGPTEAFF
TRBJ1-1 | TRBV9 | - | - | TGTGCCAGCAGCGTAGCACAGGGTGGAACTGAAGCTTTCTTT | CASSVAQGGTEAFF
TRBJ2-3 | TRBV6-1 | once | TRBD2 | TGTGCCAGCAGTGCGTCTAGCGGGGGGGCACATACGCAGTATTTT | CASSASSGGAHTQYF
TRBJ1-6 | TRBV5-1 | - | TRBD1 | TGCGCCAGCCGCCCCCAGGGGGCTGAGGGACCCCTCCACTTT | CASRPQGAEGPLHF
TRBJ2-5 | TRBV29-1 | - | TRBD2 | TGCAGCGTTATTCCTAGCGGGAGTACGGAGACCCAGTACTTC | CSVIPSGSTETQYF
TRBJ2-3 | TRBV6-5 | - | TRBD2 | TGTGCCAGCAGTTACTCCGCGACTAGCGGGACCCAGTATTTT | CASSYSATSGTQYF
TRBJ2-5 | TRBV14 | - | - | TGTGCCAGCAGCCAAGCCTCATCGAGGGCCCAGTACTTC | CASSQASSRAQYF
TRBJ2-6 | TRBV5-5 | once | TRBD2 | TGTGCCAGCGGGGGACTAGCGGTTATCTCTGGGGCCAACGTCCTGACTTTC | CASGGLAVISGANVLTF
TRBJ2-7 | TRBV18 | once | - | TGTGCCAGCTCACTGGGGACTTCCTACGAGCAGTACTTC | CASSLGTSYEQYF
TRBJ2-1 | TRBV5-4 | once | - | TGTGCCAGCAGCTTACCCGCTACCGGGTCCTACAATGAGCAGTTCTTC | CASSLPATGSYNEQFF
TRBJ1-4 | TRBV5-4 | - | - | TGTGCCAGCAGCTTGACAGGGAAGGACGAAAAACTGTTTTTT | CASSLTGKDEKLFF
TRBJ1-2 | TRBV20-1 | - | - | TGCAGTGCTAGAGACAGGGGTGGCTACACCTTC | CSARDRGGYTF
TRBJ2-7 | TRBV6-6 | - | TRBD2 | TGTGCCAGCAGTCCCGCGGGGGTATATCAGTACTTC | CASSPAGVYQYF
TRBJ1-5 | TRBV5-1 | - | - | TGCGCCAGCAGCTCCTACGGGGGGCCCAATCAGCCCCAGCATTTT | CASSSYGGPNQPQHF
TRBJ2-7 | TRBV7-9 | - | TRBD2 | TGTGCCAGCAGCTTTGGACGGGGGGGCGTCCACGAGCAGTACTTC | CASSFGRGGVHEQYF
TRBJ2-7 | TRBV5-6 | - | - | TGTGCCAGCAGCTTGGACTACGGTTTCTACGAGCAGTACTTC | CASSLDYGFYEQYF
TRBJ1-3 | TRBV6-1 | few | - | TGTGCCACCAAGACAGGCCTCTCTGGAAACACCATATATTTT | CATKTGLSGNTIYF
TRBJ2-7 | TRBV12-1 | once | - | TGTGCCAGCAGCCCGGACTCGGCACCCTACGAGCAGTACTTC | CASSPDSAPYEQYF
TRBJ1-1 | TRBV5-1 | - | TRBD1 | TGCGCCAGCAGCGCGACAGGGGGGACTGAAGCTTTCTTT | CASSATGGTEAFF
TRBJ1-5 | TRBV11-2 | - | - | TGTGCCAGTGGCGGGGGATCCTATCAGCCCCAGCATTTT | CASGGGSYQPQHF
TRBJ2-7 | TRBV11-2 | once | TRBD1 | TGTGCCAGCAGCTTAGAGGCAGGGGCAGGGGGTGGCGAGCAGTACTTC | CASSLEAGAGGGEQYF
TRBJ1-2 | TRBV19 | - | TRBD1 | TGTGCCAGTAGTATAGATGCCTCCGGGGACAGGGGGCGCGGGAGCTATGGCTACACCTTC | CASSIDASGDRGRGSYGYTF